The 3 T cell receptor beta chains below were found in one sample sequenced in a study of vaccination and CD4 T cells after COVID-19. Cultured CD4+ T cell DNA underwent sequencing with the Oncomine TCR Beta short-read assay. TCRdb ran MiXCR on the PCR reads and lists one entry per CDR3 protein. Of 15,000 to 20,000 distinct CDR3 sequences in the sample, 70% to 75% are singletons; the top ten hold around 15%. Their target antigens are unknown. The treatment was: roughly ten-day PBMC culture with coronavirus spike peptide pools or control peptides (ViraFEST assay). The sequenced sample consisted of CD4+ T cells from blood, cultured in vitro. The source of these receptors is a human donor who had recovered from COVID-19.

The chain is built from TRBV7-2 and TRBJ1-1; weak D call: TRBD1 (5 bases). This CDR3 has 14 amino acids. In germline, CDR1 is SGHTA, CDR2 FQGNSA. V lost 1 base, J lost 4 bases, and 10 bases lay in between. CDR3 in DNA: TGTGCCAGCAGCTTAGTGGGGCCTGGCACTGAAGCTTTCTTT. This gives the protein CASSLVGPGTEAFF.

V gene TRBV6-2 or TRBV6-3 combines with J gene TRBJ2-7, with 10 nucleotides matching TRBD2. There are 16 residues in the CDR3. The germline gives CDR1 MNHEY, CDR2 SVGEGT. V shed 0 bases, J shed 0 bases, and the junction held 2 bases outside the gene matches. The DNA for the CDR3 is TGTGCCAGCAGTTACTCGGGACTAGCGCACTCCTACGAGCAGTACTTC. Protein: CASSYSGLAHSYEQYF.

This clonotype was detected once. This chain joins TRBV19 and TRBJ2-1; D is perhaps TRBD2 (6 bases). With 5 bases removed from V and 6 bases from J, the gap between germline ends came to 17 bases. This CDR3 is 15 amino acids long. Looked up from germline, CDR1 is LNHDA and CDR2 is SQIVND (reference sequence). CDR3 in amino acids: CASSEEGKARNEQFF. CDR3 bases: TGTGCCAGTAGTGAGGAGGGGAAGGCCCGCAATGAGCAGTTCTTC.